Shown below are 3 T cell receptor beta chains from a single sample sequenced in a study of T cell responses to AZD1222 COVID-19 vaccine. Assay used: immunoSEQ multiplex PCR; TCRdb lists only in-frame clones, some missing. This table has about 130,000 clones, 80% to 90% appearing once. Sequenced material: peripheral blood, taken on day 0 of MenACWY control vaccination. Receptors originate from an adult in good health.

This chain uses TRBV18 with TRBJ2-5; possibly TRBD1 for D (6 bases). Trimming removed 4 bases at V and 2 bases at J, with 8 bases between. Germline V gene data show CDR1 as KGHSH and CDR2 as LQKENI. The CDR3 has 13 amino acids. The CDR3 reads CASSRGQQETQYF. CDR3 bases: TGTGCCAGCTCACGAGGACAGCAAGAGACCCAGTACTTC.

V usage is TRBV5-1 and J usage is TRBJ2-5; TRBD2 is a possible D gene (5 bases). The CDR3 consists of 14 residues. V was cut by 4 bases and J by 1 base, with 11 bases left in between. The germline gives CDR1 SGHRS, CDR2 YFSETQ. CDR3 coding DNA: TGCGCCAGCAGCCCTGAGCGGCTCCAAGAGACCCAGTACTTC. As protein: CASSPERLQETQYF.

The CDR3 DNA reads TGTGCCAGCAGAAGACCGGGACTAGCGGTTTACGAGCAGTACTTC. This codes for CASRRPGLAVYEQYF. The rearrangement joins TRBV27 to TRBJ2-7; 11 nucleotides match TRBD2. J gave up 4 bases and V 6 bases, and 8 bases lay outside the gene matches. Germline V gives CDR1 MNHEY, CDR2 SMNVEV (reference sequence). This CDR3 contains 15 residues.